This T cell receptor (beta chain) was retrieved from a study of chemoradiotherapy in HPV16-positive cancers. Libraries were prepared by immunoSEQ multiplex PCR; TCRdb keeps only in-frame clonotypes and omits some of them. The sample holds about 12,000 clones, 72% seen once. The CDR3 length is 16 residues. Deletions cut 8 bases from V and 1 base from J, with 21 bases between. Germline V gene data show CDR1 as GTSNPN and CDR2 as SVGIG (reference sequence). Over chemoradiotherapy, repertoires were sampled more than once. This clonotype originated in a human donor with HPV-associated anogenital cancer. Sampling was performed from a patient who underwent chemoradiotherapy. V and J are TRBV30 and TRBJ2-1; D may be TRBD1 (5 bases). The CDR3 DNA reads as TGTGCCGGCCGACACAGGCACCCTTCATCCTACAATGAGCAGTTCTTC. Protein product: CAGRHRHPSSYNEQFF.